These 9 T cell receptor beta chains came from one sample sequenced in a study of identical twins. A single record per CDR3 protein comes from TCRdb applying MiXCR to the 5' RACE reads. The table shows a few hundred thousand distinct CDR3 sequences, with just under 10% occurring only once. These same records also appear under a second study, on yellow fever vaccine responses in identical twins.

The sequenced sample was PBMCs. The receptors originated from a woman aged 18-29 years in good health.

This clonotype occurred a few times. The J gene is TRBJ2-7, the V gene TRBV18, with a possible D match to TRBD2 (5 bases). The CDR3 extends over 13 amino acids. V was clipped by 2 bases and J by 3 bases, with 8 bases between them. Germline assignment: CDR1 KGHSH and CDR2 LQKENI. CDR3 coding DNA: TGTGCCAGCTCACCATATGCGGGCTACGAGCAGTACTTC. It codes for CASSPYAGYEQYF.

The chain combines TRBV10-3 with TRBJ1-1, with TRBD1 matching 8 bases. Germline CDR1 reads ENHRY; CDR2 reads SYGVKD. This CDR3 comprises 17 residues. The V gene end was trimmed by 4 bases and the J gene end by 1 base; junction bases not matched to a gene: 11. CDR3 in amino acids: CAISGRGQVNANTEAFF. In nucleotides, the CDR3 is TGTGCCATCAGTGGCCGGGGACAGGTAAACGCGAACACTGAAGCTTTCTTT.

The chain employs TRBV9 and TRBJ1-2; 7 nucleotides match TRBD1. V was pared by 0 bases and J by 4 bases, with 3 bases of the junction left unmatched. Germline V gene sequence: CDR1 SGDLS, CDR2 YYNGEE. This CDR3 spans 14 amino acids. Here the CDR3 reads CASSVEGAGYGYTF. The DNA for the CDR3 is TGTGCCAGCAGCGTAGAGGGGGCGGGCTATGGCTACACCTTC.

The V and J genes are TRBV27 and TRBJ2-7; TRBD1 might be the D (5 bases). Germline loops: CDR1 MNHEY, CDR2 SMNVEV (reference sequence). Trimming took 3 bases from V and 2 from J, leaving 17 bases between them. This CDR3 region has 16 residues. The CDR3 nucleotides are TGTGCCAGCAGTTTCTCGTTAGCAGGGTTTCCCTACGAGCAGTACTTC. This sequence encodes CASSFSLAGFPYEQYF.

This clonotype has more than one count but fewer than ten. The chain couples TRBV4-3 to TRBJ2-7; D gene uncertain. V was pared by 2 bases and J by 2 bases, with 7 bases between. Germline CDR1 and CDR2: LGHNA and YSLEER. This CDR3 contains 13 residues. CDR3 sequence: CASSQRRAYEQYF. The CDR3 DNA reads TGCGCCAGCAGCCAACGCCGTGCCTACGAGCAGTACTTC.

This clonotype turned up a few times. This sequence joins TRBV27 and TRBJ2-7; a weak D match, TRBD1 (6 bases). The ends were cut back, 3 bases at V and 4 bases at J, with 13 bases in the middle. In germline, CDR1 is MNHEY, CDR2 SMNVEV (reference sequence). The CDR3 runs to 14 residues. The chain's CDR3 is CASSLSQGFYEQYF. CDR3 coding DNA: TGTGCCAGCAGTTTGTCACAGGGTTTTTACGAGCAGTACTTC.

V gene TRBV18 combines with J gene TRBJ2-7; no clear D. From germline, CDR1 is KGHSH and CDR2 LQKENI. With 3 bases removed from V and 0 bases from J, the gap between germline ends came to 9 bases. The CDR3 totals 14 residues. CDR3: CASSPSVSSYEQYF. In DNA form, the CDR3 reads TGTGCCAGCTCACCGAGCGTGAGCTCCTACGAGCAGTACTTC. The full variable domain, rest sourced from reference TRBV18 and TRBJ2-7, is NAGVMQNPRHLVRRRGQEARLRCSPMKGHSHVYWYRQLPEEGLKFMVYLQKENIIDESGMPKERFSAEFPKEGPSILRIQQVVRGDSAAYFCASSPSVSSYEQYFGPGTRLTVT.

This clonotype has only a few counts. This chain connects TRBV20-1 to TRBJ2-7; D gene ambiguous. There are 15 residues in the CDR3. Germline lookup yields CDR1 DFQATT and CDR2 SNEGSKA (reference sequence). The ends were cut back, 4 bases at V and 5 bases at J, with 21 bases in the middle. The CDR3 spells CSAKDAISLFNEQYF. CDR3 nucleotides: TGCAGTGCTAAGGACGCGATCAGCCTTTTTAACGAGCAGTACTTC.

In this sample, this clonotype turned up a few times. V and J are TRBV30 and TRBJ2-1; weak D call: TRBD2 (5 bases). Germline V CDR1 and CDR2: GTSNPN, SVGIG (reference sequence). The V end was cut by 4 bases, the J end by 3 bases, with 19 bases between. The CDR3 loop spans 16 amino acids. The CDR3 is CAWNPGEETIYNEQFF. In DNA form, the CDR3 reads TGTGCCTGGAACCCCGGTGAGGAGACTATCTACAATGAGCAGTTCTTC.